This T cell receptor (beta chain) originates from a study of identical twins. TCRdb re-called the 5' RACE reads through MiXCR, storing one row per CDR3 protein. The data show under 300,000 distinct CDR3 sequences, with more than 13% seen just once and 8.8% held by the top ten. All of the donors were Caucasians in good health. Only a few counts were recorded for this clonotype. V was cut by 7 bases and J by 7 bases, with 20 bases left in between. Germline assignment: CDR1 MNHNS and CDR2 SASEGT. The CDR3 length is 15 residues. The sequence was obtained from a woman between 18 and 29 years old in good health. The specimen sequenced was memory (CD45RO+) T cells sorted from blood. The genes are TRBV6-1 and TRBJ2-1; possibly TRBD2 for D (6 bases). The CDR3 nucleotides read TGTGCCAGCACCCACCCCGGGAGCCAGAGGAATGAGCAGTTCTTC. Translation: CASTHPGSQRNEQFF.